This T cell receptor beta chain was recorded in a study of T cells in Graves' hyperthyroidism and ophthalmopathy. Findings and caveats of the study: Ophthalmopathy got predicted by the model a median 6.5 months before its onset.

The CDR3 spans 13 residues. Germline lookup yields CDR1 GTSNPN and CDR2 SVGIG (reference sequence). Trimming removed 4 bases from V and 4 bases from J; junction bases left unmatched: 7. Amplified regions were TCR beta CDR3 sequences from RNA transcripts. In the first-round RT-PCR of the TCR CDR3, the HTBI primer set was used. One entry per CDR3 protein results from TCRdb running MiXCR on the multiplex PCR reads. The profile shows 500,000 to 650,000 distinct CDR3 sequences, approximately 14% of them singletons. This clonotype appeared a few times. Its matching antigen is unknown. Hyperthyroidism in the patients, aged 18 to 65, was newly diagnosed and under 2 months in duration. Lactation, pregnancy, other autoimmune disease or uncontrolled infection led to exclusion of patients.

Sequencing used blood. V gene TRBV30 combines with J gene TRBJ2-7; TRBD2 matches at 7 bases. This sequence was found in a middle-aged woman with Graves' hyperthyroidism. This chain's CDR3 is CAWTFPSGYEQYF. The CDR3 coding sequence is TGTGCCTGGACCTTCCCTAGCGGATACGAGCAGTACTTC.